This T cell receptor beta chain was documented in a study of vaccination and CD4 T cells after COVID-19. Comments on this clonotype: Its antigen is not known.

Germline V gives CDR1 SGHNT, CDR2 YENEEA. The CDR3 spans 14 residues. V shed 1 base, J shed 4 bases, and the junction held 3 bases outside the gene matches. The study sequenced cultured CD4+ T cell DNA using the Oncomine TCR Beta short-read assay. TCRdb reprocessed the PCR reads with MiXCR, giving one entry per CDR3 protein. The repertoire includes around 21,000 distinct CDR3 sequences, just under 55% of them detected once, and roughly 9.2% sits in the top ten. Treatment of the sample: roughly 10-day PBMC culture with coronavirus spike peptide pools or control peptides (ViraFEST assay). Following expansion of antigen-specific T cells with peptide pools, ViraFEST then sequenced TCRs.

The receptor comes from a human donor who had recovered from COVID-19. Sample: CD4+ T cells from blood, cultured in vitro. The V gene is TRBV11-3, the J gene TRBJ2-7; 8 bases match TRBD1. DNA of the CDR3: TGTGCCAGCAGCTTAGTTCAGGGGGCTTACGAGCAGTACTTC. It is translated as CASSLVQGAYEQYF. Looking up the rest from reference TRBV11-3 and TRBJ2-7 gives the full variable domain: EAGVVQSPRYKIIEKKQPVAFWCNPISGHNTLYWYLQNLGQGPELLIRYENEEAVDDSQLPKDRFSAERLKGVDSTLKIQPAELGDSAVYLCASSLVQGAYEQYFGPGTRLTVT.